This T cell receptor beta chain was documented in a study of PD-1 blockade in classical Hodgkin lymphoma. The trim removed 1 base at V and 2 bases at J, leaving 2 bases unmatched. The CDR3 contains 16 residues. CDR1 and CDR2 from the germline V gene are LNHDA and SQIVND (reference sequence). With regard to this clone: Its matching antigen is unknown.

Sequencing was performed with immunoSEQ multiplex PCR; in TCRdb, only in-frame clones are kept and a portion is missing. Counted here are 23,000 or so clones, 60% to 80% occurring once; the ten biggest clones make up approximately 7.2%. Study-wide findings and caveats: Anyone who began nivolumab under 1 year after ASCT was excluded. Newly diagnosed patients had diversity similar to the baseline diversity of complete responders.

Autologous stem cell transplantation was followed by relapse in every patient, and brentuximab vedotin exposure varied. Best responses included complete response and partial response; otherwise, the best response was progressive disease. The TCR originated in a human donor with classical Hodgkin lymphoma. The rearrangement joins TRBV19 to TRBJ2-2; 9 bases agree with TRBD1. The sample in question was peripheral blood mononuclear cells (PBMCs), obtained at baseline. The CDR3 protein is CASSIATGGNTGELFF. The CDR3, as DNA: TGTGCCAGTAGTATAGCGACAGGGGGAAACACCGGGGAGCTGTTTTTT.